This entry features one TCR beta chain sequence. The antigen it recognizes is unknown. No base-level quality is on record; no much larger clone is a single base apart. The cohort consisted of 670 or so healthy bone marrow donors. At the time of sampling, all cohort members were nominally healthy, though unrecorded immune exposures were likely present. The donor was CMV seronegative and was included in the group of several hundred seronegative cohort members. Each donor provided a peripheral blood sample, and peripheral blood mononuclear cells were used for TCR beta sequencing. Genomic DNA extraction from the blood cell samples was performed with the Qiagen DNeasy Blood Extraction Kit. The data derive from a study of cytomegalovirus exposure and HLA in healthy donors (dated by TCRdb to the late 2010s). About the investigation overall: An earlier analysis of roughly 570 of the donors reported 276 Gb of sequence data and 117 million unique TCR beta sequences obtained from approximately 180 million T cells. Roughly 300 gigabases of sequencing data and some 85 million unique TCR sequences were included in an early release covering several hundred HLA-typed donors. Of the approximately 400 genotyped donors, approximately 83% fell in the genetic ancestry cluster associated with self-reported Caucasian donors. The study was designed to test whether signatures of past pathogen exposure could be identified by cataloging public T cell receptors. The study used immunosequencing to profile the T cell repertoires of several hundred subjects and linked those repertoires to cytomegalovirus serostatus. In addition to the first cohort of around 670 subjects, a separate validation cohort of over 90 different subjects was used. To predict cytomegalovirus infection status, the study brought together high-throughput TCR immunosequencing, statistical association of individual TCRs with disease status, and machine learning. In a later analysis, previously published TCR beta repertoires from about 670 donors were re-analyzed and high-resolution HLA genotyping was added so that TCR occurrence patterns could be studied. Rather than using new phenotypic data, the later analysis identified candidate immune exposures from TCR beta sequences and from how often those sequences occurred across donors. In an earlier analysis of 587 of the donors, high-throughput TCR beta sequencing was used to judge whether each TCR beta V gene segment behaved as functional or pseudogenic. Alongside the repertoire data, information on donor age, sex, ethnicity and CMV serostatus was compiled. A later genetic analysis used genome-wide SNP genotypes for about 60% of the roughly 670 donors, treating that subset as a discovery cohort. All discovery cohort repertoires had been generated on a single sequencing platform. HLA typing covered class I and class II loci at four-digit resolution. Typing coverage differed by locus: A, B, C, DRB1 and DQB1 were typed in roughly 620-640 donors, DQA1 in about 500, DPA1 in around 580, and DPB1 in approximately 450. About five DR-DQ haplotypes were treated as single units for association and clustering because of strong linkage in the cohort. Among almost 400 genotyped donors of the cohort, an average of about 240,000 unique TCR beta nucleotide sequences were sequenced per donor, roughly a sixth of them non-productive. The study at large found these results: CMV serostatus was the only immune exposure information available for the cohort. According to a later analysis, parvovirus B19, influenza, CMV and Epstein-Barr virus appeared linked to several top co-occurrence clusters. Cytomegalovirus status was reported to be diagnosed by the classifier with high specificity and sensitivity in both the original and validation cohorts. Most TCR sequences were observed very rarely across donors, whereas some public TCRs were present in many individuals. In a later genetic analysis, fewer N-insertions in productive TCRs were reported among donors in an Asian-associated ancestry cluster than the roughly 710-donor mean. In the study, some 180 TCR beta chains were listed as associated with cytomegalovirus. In a later analysis, TCR association rates were found to vary across HLA loci, with the most associated TCRs seen for DRB1 alleles and the fewest for HLA-C alleles. Because counts were too low, seventeen rarely observed V segments, including chromosome 9 orphons, were left out of the earlier analysis of 500 to 650 of the donors. Presence/absence analyses assumed roughly uniform sequencing depth across donors, an assumption that may not hold. At a false discovery rate of 0.05, a later analysis linked 15,000 to 20,000 TCR beta sequences to specific HLA alleles. A few of the identified cytomegalovirus-associated TCR beta chains were confirmed in vitro to be specific for cytomegalovirus antigens. Strong co-occurrence of HLA alleles, especially DR and DQ, made assigning TCR associations to individual alleles difficult. In a later analysis, HLA-associated TCR beta chains showed more clonal expansion and lower generation probabilities than non-associated chains that were equally common. The authors suggested that the approach could potentially be extended to other disease states and immunological phenotypes. Because HLA typing was unavailable for some donors at each locus, only the typed subset was used in association tests. In a later genetic analysis, a missense DCLRE1C variant was associated with V-gene and J-gene trimming of TCR beta chains, and the association was replicated in an independent cohort. Some IMGT-functional V segments, including TRBV6-2 and TRBV6-3, could not be told apart with the 87-base-pair reads, so those segments were excluded. Linkage disequilibrium might explain the correlated functional status among segregating V segments, but an unknown experimental factor could not be excluded. Most CMV-associated TCR beta chains appeared to be HLA-restricted in a later analysis, and the HLA associations seemed to be driven largely by CMV exposure. In this cohort, only TCR beta chains were sequenced, and detectable features were limited by the absence of alpha or paired-chain data. A group of highly shared sequence variants was considered likely to be a technical artifact of the sequencing pipeline. An earlier analysis of some 590 of the donors showed that most TCR beta V segments appeared in productive rearrangements either about 87% or about 30% of the time, which broadly matched IMGT annotations. A further reported finding was that TCR beta sequences accurately predicted the HLA-A and HLA-B alleles for most subjects in the first cohort.

V loses 6 bases of germline sequence and J loses 0 bases, and the interval between the two ends is 11 bases. Including cysteine and phenylalanine, the CDR3 has 15 amino acids. The entry retains the CDR3 DNA only, 45 bases that are in frame from base 1. From the germline V gene (reference sequence), CDR1 is MNHEY and CDR2 is SMNVEV. Libraries came from the immunoSEQ multiplex PCR assay. For the multiplex PCR, a mixture combining 60 forward primers for TCR Vbeta segments and 13 reverse primers for TCR Jbeta segments was used. The CDR3 region of rearranged TCR beta genes was amplified from genomic DNA with a multiplex PCR assay. The Illumina HiSeq System was used to sequence the amplified TCR beta libraries as 87-base-pair reads. In the authors' own workflow: A later analysis tallied tens of millions of unique TCR beta chains across the 640 or so repertoires, and approximately 11 million of those chains were shared by two or more donors. To remove PCR and sequencing errors, raw reads were error-corrected and collapsed into unique sequences using a nearest-neighbor algorithm that merged closely related sequences. V, D and J gene segments were assigned by aligning CDR3 sequences to IMGT reference sequences. For a sequence to be retained, a match of at least six nucleotides was required to both a V gene segment and a J gene segment. Rearrangements were classified as productive when the CDR3 lacked stop codons and remained in frame with V and J, and all other rearrangements were classified as non-productive. CDR3 was defined by IMGT convention, running from the second conserved V-encoded cysteine to the conserved J-encoded phenylalanine. In an earlier analysis of roughly 610 of the donors, sequences lacking an unambiguous match to a single V gene segment were excluded. An earlier analysis of under 750 of the donors called V segments functional above 56.7% productive rearrangements and segregating when the between-donor standard deviation exceeded 5%. A statistical classification framework was built for diagnosing cytomegalovirus status from the catalog of TCR beta chain sequences. In a later analysis, V and J genes were assigned by comparing TCR nucleotide sequences against IMGT/GENE-DB human TR gene sequences. The TCRdist pipeline was used in a later analysis to assign CDR3 sequences and most-parsimonious VDJ recombination scenarios. In a later analysis, each TCR beta chain was defined by its CDR3 amino acid sequence together with its V-gene family, and reads lacking a unique V-gene family were excluded. As a way to deal with suspected cross-contamination and a sequencing artifact, a later analysis dropped nearly 600 nucleotide sequences that were highly shared and had low generation probability. For each public chain, a later analysis derived a clonal expansion index from normalized ranks of inferred template counts within each repertoire. In a later analysis, generation probabilities were computed with a VDJ recombination model fitted to out-of-frame rearrangements, and the resulting probabilities were checked against IGoR. A later analysis scored TCR-TCR, TCR-HLA and TCR-CMV co-occurrence with hypergeometric tests, applying a repertoire-size bias correction to TCR pairs. To estimate false discovery rates, a later analysis permuted the HLA or CMV assignments 20 times. A later analysis grouped co-occurring TCRs with DBSCAN, adding TCRdist sequence similarity when clustering within HLA-allele-positive subsets. Co-occurrence clustering excluded repertoires with fewer than 30,000 or more than 120,000 public chains, plus five with anomalous nucleotide sharing. The immuneACCESS repertoire file appears here via TCRdb, limited to in-frame rearrangements. These files lack a portion of the clones; in checked studies, under half of the deficit traces to unresolved V genes, and the cause of the others is not known. V, J and clone size derive from that table, while D and trimming were established from the DNA sequence. In all, the sample holds 100,000 or so clones, and approximately 80% of those were seen once. The ten largest clones take up around 1.2% of the sample.

The sequence was collected from a woman younger than 35 in good health and CMV-seronegative. Recombination joined TRBV27 with TRBJ2-2, and the D gene may be TRBD1, 6 bases matching. Sequencing was carried out using PBMCs. CDR3 protein: CASRPTGTNTGELFF. The nucleotide sequence is TGTGCCAGCAGACCAACAGGGACGAACACCGGGGAGCTGTTTTTT.